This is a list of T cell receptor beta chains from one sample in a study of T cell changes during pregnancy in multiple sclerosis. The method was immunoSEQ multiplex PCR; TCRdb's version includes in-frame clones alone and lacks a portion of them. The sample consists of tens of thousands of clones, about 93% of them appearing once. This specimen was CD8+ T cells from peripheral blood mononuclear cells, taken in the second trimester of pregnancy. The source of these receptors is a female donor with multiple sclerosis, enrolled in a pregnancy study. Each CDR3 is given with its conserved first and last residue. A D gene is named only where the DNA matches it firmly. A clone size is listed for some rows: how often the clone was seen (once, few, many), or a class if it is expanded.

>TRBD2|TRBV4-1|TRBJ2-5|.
CASSRLAAGGEETQYF
TGCGCCAGCAGCCGACTTGCAGCGGGAGGGGAGGAGACCCAGTACTTC
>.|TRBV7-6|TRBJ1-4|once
CASSPRTAGGDEKLFF
TGTGCCAGCAGCCCCCGGACAGCGGGGGGGGATGAAAAACTGTTTTTT
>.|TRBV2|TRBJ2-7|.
CASSPGSYEQYF
TGTGCCAGCAGCCCGGGATCCTACGAGCAGTACTTC
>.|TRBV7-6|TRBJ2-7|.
CASSSAGGSNYEQYF
TGTGCCAGCAGCTCCGCAGGGGGGTCTAACTACGAGCAGTACTTC
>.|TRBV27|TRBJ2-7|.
CASSWGSLGEQYF
TGTGCCTCCTCCTGGGGCAGCCTGGGCGAGCAGTACTTC
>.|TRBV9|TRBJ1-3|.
CASSAILGAGNTIYF
TGTGCCAGCAGCGCCATATTGGGGGCGGGAAACACCATATATTTT
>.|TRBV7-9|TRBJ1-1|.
CASSYGGATEAFF
TGTGCCAGCAGCTACGGAGGGGCCACTGAAGCTTTCTTT
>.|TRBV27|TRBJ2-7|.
CASSLGGPDRAGEQYF
TGTGCCAGCAGTCTAGGGGGGCCTGACAGGGCTGGCGAGCAGTACTTC
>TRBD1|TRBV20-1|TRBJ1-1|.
CSAPDRGEAFF
TGCAGTGCTCCCGACAGGGGTGAAGCTTTCTTT
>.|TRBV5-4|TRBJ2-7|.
CASSPTPEEQYF
TGTGCCAGCAGCCCTACCCCCGAGGAGCAGTACTTC
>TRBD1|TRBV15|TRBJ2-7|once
CATSSLTGGSYEQYF
TGTGCCACCAGCAGTTTGACAGGGGGCTCCTACGAGCAGTACTTC
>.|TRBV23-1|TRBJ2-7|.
CASSQSPGSSYEQYF
TGCGCCAGCAGTCAATCTCCAGGTAGCTCCTACGAGCAGTACTTC
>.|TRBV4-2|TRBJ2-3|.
CASSQEHRETDTQYF
TGTGCCAGCAGCCAAGAACACAGGGAGACAGATACGCAGTATTTT
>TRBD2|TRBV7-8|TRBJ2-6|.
CASRALAGPSGANVLTF
TGTGCCAGCAGGGCACTAGCGGGGCCCTCTGGGGCCAACGTCCTGACTTTC
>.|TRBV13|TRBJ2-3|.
CASSSGGDTQYF
TGTGCCAGCAGCTCCGGCGGGGATACGCAGTATTTT
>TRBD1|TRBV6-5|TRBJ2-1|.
CASSDRGGYNEQFF
TGTGCCAGCAGCGACAGGGGGGGCTACAATGAGCAGTTCTTC
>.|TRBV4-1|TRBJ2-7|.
CASSQAPTGSYEQYF
TGCGCCAGCAGCCAAGCTCCGACAGGTTCCTACGAGCAGTACTTC
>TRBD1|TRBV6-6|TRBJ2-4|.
CASSLRDRDKNIQYF
TGTGCCAGCAGTCTCCGGGACAGGGACAAAAACATTCAGTACTTC
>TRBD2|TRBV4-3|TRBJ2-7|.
CASSQARDYNSYEQYF
TGCGCCAGCAGCCAAGCCCGGGACTATAACTCCTACGAGCAGTACTTC
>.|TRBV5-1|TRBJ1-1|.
CASSSSRGGATEAFF
TGCGCCAGCAGCTCATCTCGGGGGGGAGCGACTGAAGCTTTCTTT
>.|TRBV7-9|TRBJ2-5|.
CASSLPRDSQETQYF
TGTGCCAGCAGCTTACCCAGGGACTCCCAAGAGACCCAGTACTTC
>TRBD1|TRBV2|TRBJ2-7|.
CASSSGTGNYEQYF
TGTGCCAGCTCATCCGGGACAGGGAACTACGAGCAGTACTTC
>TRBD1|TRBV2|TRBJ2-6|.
CASSDPRGTGGSGANVLTF
TGTGCCAGCAGTGACCCTCGCGGGACAGGGGGCTCTGGGGCCAACGTCCTGACTTTC
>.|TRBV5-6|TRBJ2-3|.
CASSLGTDSNTDTQYF
TGTGCCAGCAGCTTGGGGACAGACTCAAACACAGATACGCAGTATTTT
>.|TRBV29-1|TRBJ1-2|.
CSVGSGEGGGYTF
TGCAGCGTCGGGTCAGGGGAGGGGGGTGGCTACACCTTC
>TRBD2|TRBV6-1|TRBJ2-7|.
CASSEGAGGLAYEQYF
TGTGCCAGCAGTGAGGGGGCGGGAGGCCTCGCCTACGAGCAGTACTTC
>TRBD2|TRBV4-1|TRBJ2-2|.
CASSEPGLAGPGELFF
TGCGCCAGCAGCGAACCGGGACTAGCGGGACCCGGGGAGCTGTTTTTT
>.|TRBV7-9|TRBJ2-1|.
CASSPNIDEQFF
TGTGCCAGCAGCCCGAACATCGATGAGCAGTTCTTC
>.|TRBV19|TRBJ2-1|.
CARLTPPQFF
TGTGCCAGGCTGACTCCCCCCCAGTTCTTC
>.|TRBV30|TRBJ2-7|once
CAWSVLRDYEQYF
TGTGCCTGGAGTGTACTCAGGGACTACGAGCAGTACTTC
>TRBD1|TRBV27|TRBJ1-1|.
CASTPFETGKNTEAFF
TGTGCCAGCACCCCATTTGAGACAGGGAAAAACACTGAAGCTTTCTTT
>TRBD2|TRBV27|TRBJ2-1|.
CASSSQLAGNEQFF
TGTGCCAGCAGTTCCCAACTAGCGGGAAATGAGCAGTTCTTC
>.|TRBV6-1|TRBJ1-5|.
CASSRTGEGGQPQHF
TGTGCCAGCAGTCGAACGGGGGAGGGGGGACAGCCCCAGCATTTT
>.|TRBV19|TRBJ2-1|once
CASRVSGGSTEQFF
TGTGCCAGTAGGGTTTCTGGAGGCTCAACTGAGCAGTTCTTC
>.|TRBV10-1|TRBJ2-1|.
CASSEGVNNEQFF
TGCGCCAGCAGTGAAGGGGTTAATAATGAGCAGTTCTTC
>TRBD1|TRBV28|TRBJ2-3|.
CASSLPGQGATDTQYF
TGTGCCAGCAGTTTACCCGGACAGGGGGCCACAGATACGCAGTATTTT
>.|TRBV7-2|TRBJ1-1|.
CASSPSSSEAFF
TGTGCCAGCAGCCCCTCATCTAGTGAAGCTTTCTTT
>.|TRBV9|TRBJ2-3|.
CASSVEGKARSQYF
TGTGCCAGCAGCGTAGAGGGGAAAGCCAGATCGCAGTATTTT
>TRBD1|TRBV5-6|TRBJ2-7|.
CASSSRWTGYSYEQYF
TGTGCCAGCAGCTCCCGATGGACAGGCTACTCCTACGAGCAGTACTTC
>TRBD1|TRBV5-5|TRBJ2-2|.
CASSYFGRQGPNTGELFF
TGTGCCAGCAGCTACTTCGGAAGACAGGGGCCGAACACCGGGGAGCTGTTTTTT
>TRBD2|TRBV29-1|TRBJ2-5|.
CSVDKGLADQETQYF
TGCAGCGTTGATAAGGGACTAGCGGACCAAGAGACCCAGTACTTC
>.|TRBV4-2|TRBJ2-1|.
CASSPQPTEGQFF
TGTGCCAGCAGCCCTCAGCCTACGGAGGGGCAGTTCTTC
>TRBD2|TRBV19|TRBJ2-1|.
CASSIAGGSYNEQFF
TGTGCCAGTAGTATAGCGGGGGGTTCCTACAATGAGCAGTTCTTC